The 23 T cell receptor beta chains presented below share a single source sample, sequenced in a study of radiation and T cells in renal cell carcinoma. Repertoires were generated with immunoSEQ multiplex PCR, while TCRdb's copy carries only in-frame clones and drops some. The sample lists some 72,000 clones, more than 75% seen once, with 5.8% in the top ten. Time point noted: blood 2 weeks post-SBRT. Treatment denoted: 15 Gy SBRT to primary tumor, nephrectomy 4 weeks later. The material was blood, obtained from a patient whose treatment included radiotherapy and nephrectomy. All receptors derive from a man in his sixties with renal cell carcinoma.

This chain connects TRBV10-1 to TRBJ1-2; the D is unclear. Trimming took off 2 bases at V and 4 bases at J, with 14 bases between the two ends. Germline V lookup: CDR1 WNHNN, CDR2 SYGVQD (reference sequence). The CDR3 consists of 15 residues. CDR3: CASSEIGKRCYGYTF. DNA of the CDR3: TGCGCCAGCAGTGAGATAGGGAAGCGCTGCTATGGCTACACCTTC.

The chain combines TRBV5-6 with TRBJ2-5; 8 bases map to TRBD1. V gave up 4 bases and J gave up 5 bases; unmatched junction bases: 7. The CDR3 is made up of 14 amino acids. Germline CDR1 SGHDT, CDR2 YYEEEE. The CDR3 bases are TGTGCCAGCAGCCCGACAGGGGTTGGGGAGACCCAGTACTTC. It translates to CASSPTGVGETQYF.

This clone is judged medium-sized. This chain uses TRBV18 with TRBJ1-1; weak D call: TRBD1 (5 bases). Germline CDR1 reads KGHSH; CDR2 reads LQKENI. V was cut by 6 bases and J by 2 bases, with 16 bases left in between. This CDR3 has 15 residues. The CDR3 reads CASSPIFQGNTEAFF. As DNA, the CDR3 is TGTGCCAGCTCTCCCATCTTTCAGGGAAACACTGAAGCTTTCTTT. Full variable domain (rest looked up from reference TRBV18 and TRBJ1-1): NAGVMQNPRHLVRRRGQEARLRCSPMKGHSHVYWYRQLPEEGLKFMVYLQKENIIDESGMPKERFSAEFPKEGPSILRIQQVVRGDSAAYFCASSPIFQGNTEAFFGQGTRLTVV.

The rearrangement links TRBV4-2 to TRBJ2-3; D is unresolved. Germline lookup yields CDR1 LGHNA and CDR2 YNFKEQ. Trimming pared 3 bases from V and 0 bases from J, leaving 10 bases between. The CDR3 runs to 15 residues. The CDR3 is CASSQRITSTDTQYF. In DNA form, the CDR3 reads TGTGCCAGCAGCCAGCGAATTACTAGCACAGATACGCAGTATTTT.

The rearrangement joins TRBV13 to TRBJ2-3; D may be TRBD1 or TRBD2 (7 bases each). V lost 0 bases and J lost 6, with 16 bases in between. Germline V gene lookup returns CDR1 PRHDT and CDR2 FYEKMQ (reference sequence). CDR3 length: 16 amino acids. The CDR3 nucleotides are TGTGCCAGCAGCTTAGGCAAGACAGGGAGGGGGGATACGCAGTATTTT. Its translation is CASSLGKTGRGDTQYF.

The genes are TRBV18 and TRBJ2-7; weak D call: TRBD1 (5 bases). The ends were cut back, 1 base at V and 5 bases at J, with 9 bases in the middle. Germline V lookup: CDR1 KGHSH, CDR2 LQKENI. CDR3 length: 13 residues. CDR3 nucleotide sequence: TGTGCCAGCTCACCACAGGCCAGGGACGAGCAGTACTTC. Translating gives CASSPQARDEQYF.

V gene TRBV2 combines with J gene TRBJ1-1; D may be TRBD1 (5 bases). The germline V and J ends were trimmed by 5 bases and 1 base, with 11 bases remaining between them. Looked up from germline, CDR1 is SNHLY and CDR2 is FYNNEI. The length of the CDR3 is 14 residues. The CDR3: CASSPGRANTEAFF. The CDR3 DNA follows: TGTGCCAGCAGTCCGGGACGGGCGAACACTGAAGCTTTCTTT.

The chain is built from TRBV27 and TRBJ2-7; no firm D call. V dropped 4 bases and J dropped 5 bases, with 24 bases sitting between them. CDR1 and CDR2 (germline): MNHEY, SMNVEV (reference sequence). The CDR3 contains 17 residues. This CDR3 reads CASSSWQSKPSRNEQYF. In DNA form, the CDR3 reads TGTGCCAGCAGTTCCTGGCAGAGCAAGCCCTCAAGGAACGAGCAGTACTTC.

In nucleotides, the CDR3 is TGTGCCAGCAGTGACGACAGGGGAGCAGATACGCAGTATTTT. It yields the protein CASSDDRGADTQYF. The chain joins TRBV6-5 to TRBJ2-3; 8 nucleotides agree with TRBD1. From germline, CDR1 is MNHEY and CDR2 SVGAGI. V lost 5 bases, J lost 4 bases, and 5 bases stayed unmatched. This CDR3 has 14 amino acids.

The chain joins TRBV10-1 to TRBJ2-5; 10 nucleotides agree with TRBD2. With 2 bases clipped from V and 1 base from J, the junction kept 4 bases outside the gene matches. The CDR3 contains 16 residues. Germline V gene sequence: CDR1 WNHNN, CDR2 SYGVQD (reference sequence). CDR3 region: CASSERTSGIQETQYF. The CDR3 bases are TGCGCCAGCAGTGAGAGGACTAGCGGAATCCAAGAGACCCAGTACTTC.

This clone was counted only a few times. V is TRBV5-1 and J is TRBJ2-1; 9 bases match TRBD2. There are 15 residues in the CDR3. The junction had 7 bases not matched to a gene; V was cut back by 1 base and J by 8 bases. Germline CDR1 SGHRS, CDR2 YFSETQ. For the CDR3, the DNA is TGCGCCAGCAGCTTGACTGCGGGAGGGCAGCATGAGCAGTTCTTC. This translates into CASSLTAGGQHEQFF.

This chain links TRBV5-1 with TRBJ1-4; D perhaps matches TRBD1 (6 bases). Germline CDR1 reads SGHRS; CDR2 reads YFSETQ. This CDR3 is built from 15 residues. Trimming took 3 bases from V and 4 from J, leaving 13 bases between them. CDR3 in amino acids: CASSSAGVDNEKLFF. Here the CDR3 DNA reads TGCGCCAGCAGCTCCGCAGGGGTAGATAATGAAAAACTGTTTTTT.

The CDR3 reads CASSLDQGLANYEQYF. Here the CDR3 DNA reads TGTGCCAGCAGCTTAGATCAGGGACTAGCTAACTACGAGCAGTACTTC. The chain recombines TRBV11-2 with TRBJ2-7; 9 positions match TRBD2. Per germline, CDR1 SGHAT and CDR2 FQNNGV. The CDR3 runs to 16 residues. With V trimmed by 0 bases and J by 3 bases, 6 bases remained unmatched.

The chain links TRBV18 to TRBJ1-1, with 11 bases lining up with TRBD1. V lost 6 bases to trimming and J lost 6 bases; unmatched junction nucleotides: 15. Germline CDR1 is KGHSH and CDR2 is LQKENI. CDR3 length: 17 residues. The CDR3 sequence is CASSPSGTGGRMAEAFF. The DNA of the CDR3 is TGTGCCAGCTCGCCCTCTGGGACAGGGGGGCGCATGGCTGAAGCTTTCTTT.

J is TRBJ2-1 and V is TRBV7-3; D remains unclear. Germline V gives CDR1 SGHTA, CDR2 FQGTGA. V was trimmed by 1 base and J by 8 bases, leaving 15 bases between them. The CDR3 runs 15 residues. The CDR3 sequence is CASSLRMDGYDEQFF. The CDR3 bases are TGTGCCAGCAGCTTAAGAATGGATGGTTACGATGAGCAGTTCTTC.

The rearrangement uses TRBV27 and TRBJ2-5, with TRBD2 matching over 8 bases. V dropped 9 bases and J dropped 5; count of bases not matched to a gene: 8. This CDR3 is built from 13 residues. Germline V gene sequence: CDR1 MNHEY, CDR2 SMNVEV (reference sequence). CDR3 amino acids: CASTGGGRETQYF. CDR3 coding DNA: TGTGCCAGTACCGGCGGGGGGCGGGAGACCCAGTACTTC.

The chain recombines TRBV5-1 with TRBJ1-4; D call uncertain. There are 14 residues in the CDR3. The germline V gene encodes CDR1 SGHRS and CDR2 YFSETQ. With 2 bases removed from V and 4 bases from J, the gap between germline ends came to 9 bases. CDR3 loop: CASSLGNINEKLFF. The CDR3 DNA follows: TGCGCCAGCAGCTTAGGAAACATTAATGAAAAACTGTTTTTT.

The chain employs TRBV7-3 and TRBJ2-7, with 7 positions matching TRBD2. Germline values: CDR1 SGHTA, CDR2 FQGTGA. The CDR3 loop spans 13 amino acids. V lost 5 bases to trimming and J lost 3 bases; unmatched junction nucleotides: 4. The CDR3 bases are TGTGCCAGCAGCGCCGGGACTAACTACGAGCAGTACTTC. This translates into CASSAGTNYEQYF.

Here the CDR3 reads CASSSAYAGLAGGMYEQYF. The DNA for the CDR3 is TGTGCCAGCAGCTCCGCTTACGCGGGGCTAGCGGGAGGGATGTACGAGCAGTACTTC. The V and J genes are TRBV27 and TRBJ2-7, with 12 bases identical to TRBD2. Germline CDR1 MNHEY, CDR2 SMNVEV (reference sequence). The junction had 19 bases not matched to a gene; V was cut back by 6 bases and J by 4 bases. The CDR3 is made up of 19 amino acids.

This clone was seen a handful of times. The gene calls are TRBV15 and TRBJ1-4, with D possibly TRBD1 on 6 matching bases. This CDR3 has 14 residues. Trimming stripped 6 bases from V and 5 bases from J, with 13 bases between. From germline, CDR1 is LNHNV and CDR2 YYDKDF (reference sequence). The CDR3 reads CATRDRFRNEKLFF. For the CDR3, the DNA is TGTGCCACCAGAGACAGGTTCAGGAATGAAAAACTGTTTTTT.

This sequence joins TRBV7-9 and TRBJ1-4; 8 positions agree with TRBD1. Trimming took 5 bases from V and 4 from J; bases not matched to a gene: 12. CDR1 is SEHNR, CDR2 FQNEAQ, per germline (reference sequence). The CDR3 extends over 17 amino acids. The DNA of the CDR3 is TGTGCCAGCAGCACCCGGACAGGGCTAGCCCTTAATGAAAAACTGTTTTTT. Protein sequence: CASSTRTGLALNEKLFF.

This clone occurred many times. The chain links TRBV28 to TRBJ1-5; D remains ambiguous. CDR1 is MDHEN, CDR2 SYDVKM, per germline. The V and J ends lost 5 bases and 11 bases respectively, with 13 bases between them. The length of the CDR3 is 12 residues. CDR3 sequence: CASSPGGWTQHF. CDR3 bases: TGTGCCAGCAGTCCCGGCGGGTGGACCCAGCATTTT.

This chain uses TRBV5-1 with TRBJ2-2; 14 nucleotides agree with TRBD2. The V gene end was trimmed by 4 bases and the J gene end by 7 bases; junction bases not matched to a gene: 6. The CDR3 loop spans 16 amino acids. CDR1 is SGHRS, CDR2 YFSETQ, per germline. CDR3: CASSPGTSGSSGELFF. The CDR3 nucleotides are TGCGCCAGCAGCCCGGGGACTAGCGGGAGTAGCGGGGAGCTGTTTTTT.